Shown below are 30 T cell receptor beta chains from a single sample sequenced in a study of shared clonotypes between healthy human individuals. Repertoires were generated with immunoSEQ multiplex PCR, while TCRdb's copy carries only in-frame clones and drops some. The sample includes more than 2 million clones, approximately 95% of them seen just once. Sequencing input: naive CD4+ T cells sorted from blood. Described subset: CD45RA+ positively selected. Receptors were obtained from a man between 18 and 29 years old in good health.

This clone showed up just once. This chain connects TRBV5-4 to TRBJ2-5; 14 nucleotides align to TRBD2. Germline V gives CDR1 SGHNT, CDR2 YYREEE (reference sequence). The CDR3 covers 16 residues. Losses at the gene ends were 0 bases for V and 6 bases for J; bases not matched to a gene: 4. CDR3 sequence (DNA): TGTGCCAGCAGCTTGGCGGGACTAGCGGGGGAGAAGACCCAGTACTTC. It codes for CASSLAGLAGEKTQYF.

V is TRBV6-5 and J is TRBJ2-3; TRBD2 matches 10 bases. CDR1 MNHEY and CDR2 SVGAGI come from the germline V gene. After removal of 2 bases from V and 4 bases from J, the junction contained 6 bases not matched to a gene. The CDR3 totals 16 residues. The CDR3 coding sequence is TGTGCCAGCAGTTACCATGGGACTAGCGCGGCAGATACGCAGTATTTT. It translates to CASSYHGTSAADTQYF.

CDR3 loop: CASSFKGASGTDTQYF. The CDR3 coding sequence is TGTGCCAGCAGCTTTAAGGGGGCGAGTGGCACAGATACGCAGTATTTT. The rearrangement joins TRBV11-3 to TRBJ2-3, with 7 nucleotides matching TRBD1. V dropped 3 bases and J dropped 1; count of bases not matched to a gene: 7. CDR3 length: 16 residues. CDR1 is SGHNT, CDR2 YENEEA, per germline.

V is TRBV5-6 and J is TRBJ2-5; 8 bases match TRBD1. This CDR3 has 14 amino acids. The V gene's germline CDR1 is SGHDT and CDR2 YYEEEE. Trimming removed 2 bases from V and 5 bases from J; junction bases left unmatched: 5. CDR3: CASSLTGGLETQYF. In DNA, the CDR3 is TGTGCCAGCAGCTTAACAGGGGGGCTGGAGACCCAGTACTTC. Full variable domain (remainder filled in from reference TRBV5-6 and TRBJ2-5): DAGVTQSPTHLIKTRGQQVTLRCSPKSGHDTVSWYQQALGQGPQFIFQYYEEEERQRGNFPDRFSGHQFPNYSSELNVNALLLGDSALYLCASSLTGGLETQYFGPGTRLLVL.

J is TRBJ2-3 and V is TRBV19; 8 bases line up with TRBD2. Germline lookup yields CDR1 LNHDA and CDR2 SQIVND (reference sequence). The V segment lost 3 bases and the J segment 2 bases; nucleotides outside the gene matches: 7. This CDR3 is 16 amino acids long. In DNA form, the CDR3 reads TGTGCCAGTAGTATCCTCGGACTAGCTTCCACAGATACGCAGTATTTT. Translation gives CASSILGLASTDTQYF. Drawing the rest from reference TRBV19 and TRBJ2-3, the complete variable domain is DGGITQSPKYLFRKEGQNVTLSCEQNLNHDAMYWYRQDPGQGLRLIYYSQIVNDFQKGDIAEGYSVSREKKESFPLTVTSAQKNPTAFYLCASSILGLASTDTQYFGPGTRLTVL.

The gene calls are TRBV6-5 and TRBJ2-2; TRBD2 might be the D (6 bases). Germline CDR1 reads MNHEY; CDR2 reads SVGAGI. This CDR3 contains 15 residues. V gave up 2 bases and J gave up 5 bases, with 12 bases separating them. CDR3 amino acids: CASSYDLEGTGELFF. In DNA, the CDR3 is TGTGCCAGCAGTTACGACTTGGAGGGAACCGGGGAGCTGTTTTTT.

This chain connects TRBV2 to TRBJ2-5; a weak D match, TRBD1 (6 bases). Deletions cut 6 bases from V and 1 base from J, with 15 bases between. CDR1 and CDR2 (germline): SNHLY, FYNNEI. CDR3 size: 15 residues. CDR3 sequence: CASRATGLIQETQYF. Here the CDR3 DNA reads TGTGCCAGCAGGGCGACAGGCCTAATCCAAGAGACCCAGTACTTC.

The gene calls are TRBV6-5 and TRBJ1-2, with 11 bases that match TRBD1. Germline V gene sequence: CDR1 MNHEY, CDR2 SVGAGI. The CDR3 is 14 amino acids. The V and J ends lost 7 bases and 4 bases, in that order; junction bases with no gene match: 5. This chain's CDR3 is CASTRTGGSYGYTF. CDR3 sequence (DNA): TGTGCCAGCACCCGGACAGGGGGCTCCTATGGCTACACCTTC.

The V and J genes are TRBV6-4 and TRBJ2-2; 10 bases align to TRBD2. The V segment lost 5 bases and the J segment 3 bases; nucleotides outside the gene matches: 6. Germline V gene sequence: CDR1 MRHNA, CDR2 SNTAGT. This CDR3 is built from 16 residues. CDR3 DNA: TGTGCCAGCAGTCCTTCTAGCGGGGGCTACACCGGGGAGCTGTTTTTT. It specifies CASSPSSGGYTGELFF.

This chain joins TRBV7-8 and TRBJ2-5; 11 bases align to TRBD2. This CDR3 is 16 amino acids long. In germline, CDR1 is SGHVS, CDR2 FQNEAQ. Unmatched junction bases numbered 10, after V lost 5 bases and J lost 5 bases. Written as DNA, the CDR3 is TGTGCCAGCAGCCTCAGACTAGCGGGGTGGTTGGAGACCCAGTACTTC. Its translation is CASSLRLAGWLETQYF.

CDR3 region: CASRGHLSTDTQYF. As DNA, the CDR3 is TGTGCCAGCAGAGGGCACCTTAGCACAGATACGCAGTATTTT. The chain couples TRBV7-9 to TRBJ2-3; D remains unclear. Looked up from germline, CDR1 is SEHNR and CDR2 is FQNEAQ (reference sequence). This CDR3 has 14 residues. V was trimmed by 6 bases and J by 0 bases, leaving 10 bases between them. Filled out from reference TRBV7-9 and TRBJ2-3, the complete variable domain reads DTGVSQNPRHKITKRGQNVTFRCDPISEHNRLYWYRQTLGQGPEFLTYFQNEAQLEKSRLLSDRFSAERPKGSFSTLEIQRTEQGDSAMYLCASRGHLSTDTQYFGPGTRLTVL.

This rearrangement joins TRBV7-2 to TRBJ2-1, with 7 bases that match TRBD2. Germline CDR1 SGHTA, CDR2 FQGNSA. The CDR3 covers 16 residues. The V segment lost 4 bases and the J segment 4 bases; nucleotides outside the gene matches: 10. The CDR3 coding sequence is TGTGCCAGCAGCTCCAGGTCTAGCGGAGGGTACAATGAGCAGTTCTTC. This encodes CASSSRSSGGYNEQFF.

The V call is TRBV10-2, the J call TRBJ1-1; D not certain. In germline, CDR1 is WSHSY, CDR2 SAAADI. CDR3 length: 13 residues. V was shortened by 3 bases and J by 1 base, with 6 bases between the two germline ends. CDR3 amino acids: CASSDRQNTEAFF. The CDR3 DNA sequence: TGCGCCAGCAGTGATCGTCAGAACACTGAAGCTTTCTTT.

The chain carries TRBV7-2 and TRBJ2-2, with D possibly being TRBD1 (6 bases). The CDR3 is 15 amino acids. The germline CDR1 and CDR2 sequences are SGHTA and FQGNSA. The germline V and J ends were trimmed by 5 bases and 7 bases, with 17 bases remaining between them. This CDR3 is CASSRQAPSLGELFF. Written as DNA, the CDR3 is TGTGCCAGCAGCCGACAGGCTCCCAGTCTCGGGGAGCTGTTTTTT.

The chain employs TRBV19 and TRBJ2-5; 9 bases fit TRBD1. After removal of 4 bases from V and 5 bases from J, the junction contained 8 bases not matched to a gene. Germline loops: CDR1 LNHDA, CDR2 SQIVND (reference sequence). CDR3 length equals 15 residues. CDR3 nucleotide sequence: TGTGCCAGTAGTAATTGGGGACAGGGAGCGGAGACCCAGTACTTC. Amino acid sequence: CASSNWGQGAETQYF.

As for this clone: Other nucleotide sequences from this sample produce the same CDR3. The chain carries TRBV6-5 and TRBJ2-5, with unresolved D. The CDR3 sequence is 14 residues long. Trimming cost V 2 bases and J 5 bases, with 12 bases left between them. Per the germline V gene, CDR1 is MNHEY and CDR2 is SVGAGI. CDR3 DNA sequence: TGTGCCAGCAGTTACGCCGATCCTCGGGAGACCCAGTACTTC. Amino acids: CASSYADPRETQYF.

The rearrangement uses TRBV7-9 and TRBJ1-1; unclear D gene. The CDR3 is 14 amino acids. Germline lookup yields CDR1 SEHNR and CDR2 FQNEAQ (reference sequence). Trimming left V 1 base short and J 5 bases short, with 11 bases between. The CDR3 here is CASSLGYRRTEAFF. CDR3 sequence (DNA): TGTGCCAGCAGCTTAGGGTACCGGAGGACTGAAGCTTTCTTT.

This rearrangement joins TRBV6-6 to TRBJ2-5; the D is unclear. V dropped 5 bases and J dropped 2 bases, with 9 bases sitting between them. In germline, CDR1 is MNHNY, CDR2 SVGAGI (reference sequence). The CDR3 runs 13 residues. The CDR3 bases are TGTGCCAGCAGTCGGACGGTACAAGAGACCCAGTACTTC. Translated, it gives CASSRTVQETQYF.

A note on this clone: The sample has other DNA sequences that encode this CDR3 too. The genes are TRBV9 and TRBJ1-4, with a weak D call TRBD1 (6 bases). Germline V gives CDR1 SGDLS, CDR2 YYNGEE. The CDR3 runs to 14 residues. V lost 0 bases, J lost 4 bases, and 7 bases lay in between. The DNA of the CDR3 is TGTGCCAGCAGCGTAGGGACAGTTAATGAAAAACTGTTTTTT. It translates to CASSVGTVNEKLFF. Based on the CDR3 plus reference TRBV9 and TRBJ1-4, the full variable domain is DSGVTQTPKHLITATGQRVTLRCSPRSGDLSVYWYQQSLDQGLQFLIQYYNGEERAKGNILERFSAQQFPDLHSELNLSSLELGDSALYFCASSVGTVNEKLFFGSGTQLSVL.

CDR3 in amino acids: CASSRQGAQSNEQFF. CDR3 in DNA: TGTGCCAGCAGCCGACAGGGGGCGCAAAGCAATGAGCAGTTCTTC. The gene calls are TRBV7-9 and TRBJ2-1; the match to TRBD1 covers 10 bases. V lost 5 bases, J lost 6 bases, and 7 bases stayed unmatched. The CDR3 totals 15 residues. Germline CDR1 reads SEHNR; CDR2 reads FQNEAQ (reference sequence).

Comment on this clone: A much larger clone differs by one base, so this may be a read error. This chain connects TRBV7-4 to TRBJ2-7, with D hard to call. V shed 3 bases and J shed 0 bases, with 0 bases lying between them. The CDR3 runs to 11 residues. The germline gives CDR1 SGHVT, CDR2 SQSDAQ. The CDR3 region has the DNA TGTGCCAGCAGCTTCTCCTACGAGCAGTACTTC. Its protein product is CASSFSYEQYF.

A word on this clone: This sample includes further DNA sequences coding for the same CDR3. The rearrangement joins TRBV5-1 to TRBJ1-3, with unresolved D. CDR3 length: 16 residues. Trimming stripped 2 bases from V and 0 bases from J, with 12 bases between. Germline assignment: CDR1 SGHRS and CDR2 YFSETQ. CDR3 protein: CASSLEGPSSGNTIYF. CDR3 DNA: TGCGCCAGCAGCTTAGAAGGCCCGAGCTCTGGAAACACCATATATTTT.

The chain recombines TRBV18 with TRBJ2-5, with TRBD2 matching 10 bases. V was pared by 0 bases and J by 4 bases, with 2 bases of the junction left unmatched. The CDR3 is made up of 15 amino acids. The germline gives CDR1 KGHSH, CDR2 LQKENI. The CDR3 loop reads CASSPPGLAAETQYF. CDR3 DNA sequence: TGTGCCAGCTCACCACCCGGACTAGCGGCAGAGACCCAGTACTTC.

For this clone: The same CDR3 can be traced to other DNA sequences in this sample. The chain carries TRBV5-4 and TRBJ1-1; D gene unclear. This CDR3 contains 15 residues. CDR1 and CDR2 from the germline V gene are SGHNT and YYREEE (reference sequence). The V end was cut by 0 bases, the J end by 0 bases, with 9 bases between. CDR3 sequence: CASSLAGGLNTEAFF. In DNA form, the CDR3 reads TGTGCCAGCAGCTTGGCCGGCGGGTTGAACACTGAAGCTTTCTTT.

The rearrangement joins TRBV14 to TRBJ2-3, with TRBD2 identical over 13 bases. The CDR3 has 17 amino acids. With 4 bases clipped from V and 1 base from J, the junction kept 5 bases outside the gene matches. Germline assignment: CDR1 SGHDN and CDR2 FVKESK. CDR3 bases: TGTGCCAGCAGCCTACTAGCGGGGGGGCCAGGCACAGATACGCAGTATTTT. Its translation is CASSLLAGGPGTDTQYF.

The CDR3 is CASSEPGQIYEQYF. The CDR3 bases are TGTGCCAGCAGTGAACCGGGACAGATCTACGAGCAGTACTTC. This chain joins TRBV6-1 and TRBJ2-7, with TRBD1 matching over 7 bases. This CDR3 contains 14 residues. The trim removed 2 bases at V and 3 bases at J, leaving 4 bases unmatched. Germline-derived CDR1 and CDR2 are MNHNS and SASEGT.

As to this clone: Other DNA sequences in the same sample also yield this CDR3. This chain uses TRBV25-1 with TRBJ1-1; D remains ambiguous. Trimming pared 2 bases from V and 1 base from J, leaving 2 bases between. This CDR3 comprises 12 residues. Per the germline V gene, CDR1 is MGHDK and CDR2 is SYGVNS. CDR3 bases: TGTGCCAGCAGTGAAAGGAACACTGAAGCTTTCTTT. Its translation is CASSERNTEAFF.

This chain connects TRBV5-6 to TRBJ1-6, with 7 bases matching TRBD1. The CDR3 covers 14 residues. Germline-derived CDR1 and CDR2 are SGHDT and YYEEEE. Trimming removed 3 bases from V and 9 bases from J; junction bases left unmatched: 6. The CDR3 reads CASSSRDRASPLHF. CDR3 in DNA: TGTGCCAGCAGCTCCCGGGACAGAGCTTCACCCCTCCACTTT.

V gene TRBV5-6 combines with J gene TRBJ2-7; 8 bases match TRBD1. Germline assignment: CDR1 SGHDT and CDR2 YYEEEE. CDR3 length: 16 amino acids. Germline trimming cut 3 bases from V and 3 bases from J; bases unmatched to any gene: 11. CDR3 nucleotide sequence: TGTGCCAGCAGCTCCACCCCAGGGACAGGACTCTACGAGCAGTACTTC. It translates to CASSSTPGTGLYEQYF.

This chain links TRBV25-1 with TRBJ2-5, with D perhaps matching TRBD1 (6 bases). In germline, CDR1 is MGHDK, CDR2 SYGVNS. The V and J ends lost 6 bases and 5 bases respectively, with 13 bases between them. The CDR3 is made up of 13 amino acids. The CDR3: CASSRRGLETQYF. CDR3 bases: TGTGCCAGCAGCCGAAGGGGGTTGGAGACCCAGTACTTC. The full variable domain, rest sourced from reference TRBV25-1 and TRBJ2-5, is EADIYQTPRYLVIGTGKKITLECSQTMGHDKMYWYQQDPGMELHLIHYSYGVNSTEKGDLSSESTVSRIRTEHFPLTLESARPSHTSQYLCASSRRGLETQYFGPGTRLLVL.